The T cell receptor (beta chain) described here comes from a study of blood T cell repertoires in COVID-19. Overall study: There were acute and convalescent COVID-19 samples, and they came from the United States, Italy and Spain. Sources were T cells, B-cell-depleted T cells, or PBMCs; the material itself was cDNA or gDNA.

The length of the CDR3 is 14 residues. Germline V gene lookup returns CDR1 SGHRS and CDR2 YFSETQ. Between the trimmed V and J ends, which lost 4 bases and 3 bases, there was a span of 12 bases. In the original analysis: Nucleated cell number was recorded as an estimate derived from reference gene primer amplification. Produced via immunoSEQ multiplex PCR; TCRdb's table is partial and in-frame only. D and trimming were read from the DNA, whereas the V and J calls and clone size are those reported in that table. The profile covers some 87,000 clones, with 81% appearing a single time and nearly 25% taken by the ten largest.

What was sequenced was peripheral blood. The source is a man older than 75 with active or convalescent COVID-19. The rearrangement joins TRBV5-1 to TRBJ2-3; D perhaps matches TRBD2 (5 bases). The DNA of the CDR3 is TGCGCCAGCAGCCGGGAATCTAGGACAGATACGCAGTATTTT. Translating gives CASSRESRTDTQYF.